Listed below are T cell receptor beta chains from one sample, sequenced in a study of blood T cell repertoires in COVID-19. The assay was immunoSEQ multiplex PCR, and TCRdb's table has in-frame clones only and misses some. The sample gives 120,000 or so clones, approximately 82% of which show up once; roughly 12% is in the top ten. Source material: peripheral blood. The receptors stem from a man aged 55-75 years with acute or convalescent COVID-19. CDR3s leave out the opening cysteine and the closing phenylalanine or tryptophan. The D gene is left open where the match is weak.

V gene,J gene,CDR3 length,D gene,CDR3 protein
TRBV2,TRBJ2-3,15,NA,ASSERDPRVGADTQY
TRBV7-3,TRBJ2-7,15,NA,ASSLTNRQSPFYEQY
TRBV29-1,TRBJ1-1,13,NA,SVPRQGTGNTEAF
TRBV4-2,TRBJ2-2,14,TRBD2,ASSQDSGRNTGELF
TRBV29-1,TRBJ2-1,11,NA,SVEMASVGEQF
TRBV19,TRBJ1-2,12,TRBD1,ASGDSLRYYGYT
TRBV9,TRBJ2-1,16,TRBD2,ASSVVGTSVLGGNEQF
TRBV15,TRBJ1-6,13,NA,ATSRDGGVRSPLH
TRBV6-5,TRBJ2-2,13,NA,ASSPLTGYIGELF
TRBV5-6,TRBJ1-1,12,TRBD1,ASSSLQGSTEAF
TRBV28,TRBJ1-1,13,TRBD1,ASRTGGAENTEAF
TRBV27,TRBJ1-5,13,NA,ASSLDRTGNQPQH
TRBV5-1,TRBJ2-1,15,TRBD2,ASSIGTSGRAGNEQF
TRBV5-1,TRBJ2-7,12,NA,ASSLDTSSYEQY
TRBV6-5,TRBJ2-1,12,NA,ASGKTRSYNEQF
TRBV7-9,TRBJ2-7,12,TRBD2,ASSLVGGPEEQY
TRBV7-8,TRBJ2-6,17,TRBD1,ASSLQFGTALSGANVLT
TRBV23-1,TRBJ2-3,9,NA,ASRAAITQY
TRBV5-4,TRBJ2-1,10,NA,ASSFGLRDTF
TRBV6-1,TRBJ2-7,12,NA,ASSEQGISYEQY
TRBV28,TRBJ1-2,14,TRBD1,ASSSIRTGGGYGYT
TRBV5-8,TRBJ2-1,12,NA,ASSRLDRYNEQF
TRBV6-4,TRBJ1-2,11,NA,ASSSGRGDGYT
TRBV25-1,TRBJ1-2,12,TRBD1,ASSRTGIKYGYT
TRBV15,TRBJ1-2,14,NA,ATSRQKRDLNDGYT
TRBV28,TRBJ2-7,12,NA,ASSRGQLVYEQY
TRBV2,TRBJ1-2,12,TRBD1,ASRAGGLDYGYT
TRBV19,TRBJ2-2,13,TRBD1,ASSLSGTDGGELF
TRBV19,TRBJ2-2,16,NA,ASTKGQGYHLNTGELF
TRBV30,TRBJ1-5,13,NA,AWSPLQGYDQPQH
TRBV5-1,TRBJ2-5,14,TRBD2,ASSWGLAGYQETQY
TRBV7-6,TRBJ2-1,11,NA,ASSLELRDEQF
TRBV5-1,TRBJ2-2,12,NA,ASSLEHGTGELF
TRBV6-5,TRBJ1-1,12,NA,ASTPTGRDTEAF
TRBV28,TRBJ1-4,11,TRBD1,ATQGATNEKLF
TRBV6-5,TRBJ1-3,9,NA,VTRSGNTIY
TRBV5-5,TRBJ2-5,12,TRBD1,ASSRPQGGETQY
TRBV18,TRBJ1-5,11,NA,ASSPAVAQPQH
TRBV10-3,TRBJ1-5,12,TRBD1,AISEWQGDQPQH
TRBV7-3,TRBJ1-2,16,TRBD1,ASSLSGTDPFFDYGYT
TRBV5-1,TRBJ1-5,12,NA,ASSRENRNQPQH
TRBV29-1,TRBJ1-1,12,NA,SVYGTKAGTEAF
TRBV10-1,TRBJ1-1,12,TRBD1,ASSRGQANTEAF
TRBV7-9,TRBJ1-1,14,NA,ASSPHQTGENTEAF
TRBV6-6,TRBJ2-7,11,NA,ASSQQGLSEQY
TRBV2,TRBJ1-3,12,NA,ASSRTDSGNTIY